This T cell receptor beta chain was captured in a study of blood T cell repertoires in COVID-19. Study details: Material from acute and convalescent COVID-19 was sourced from the United States, Italy and Spain.

The CDR3 spans 16 residues. Germline CDR1 LNHNV, CDR2 YYDKDF (reference sequence). After removal of 1 base from V and 4 bases from J, the junction contained 2 bases not matched to a gene. Living in under 30 US areas, the participants were between about 18 and 100 years of age. The method was immunoSEQ multiplex PCR; TCRdb's version includes in-frame clones alone and lacks a portion of them. The sample records 350,000 or so clones, 87% being singletons. The rearrangement joins TRBV15 to TRBJ2-1, with 12 bases matching TRBD1. This TCR came from a woman aged 30 to 39 who had recovered from COVID-19. Sample: PBMCs or T cells enriched from blood (not recorded which). CDR3 residues: CATSRGGQGAYNEQFF. The CDR3 DNA sequence: TGTGCCACCAGCAGAGGGGGACAGGGGGCTTACAATGAGCAGTTCTTC.